The clone carrying this TCR beta chain was counted a few times. The antigen is not known. Per germline, CDR1 ENHRY and CDR2 SYGVKD. This CDR3 region has 15 residues. J was trimmed by 2 bases and V by 6 bases; bases with no gene match: 5. The data were taken from a study of early T cells in non-severe SARS-CoV-2 infection. As for the study in general: Sequencing used unsorted whole-blood bulk RNA, so chains lack pairing. General study findings and limits: Matches to VDJdb favored anti-spike CD8 responses and missed private and CD4 specificities.

Researchers tagged individual cDNA molecules with unique molecular identifiers. TCRdb independently ran MiXCR on the 5' RACE reads; one entry per CDR3 protein. The profile shows fewer than 80,000 distinct CDR3 sequences, 11% of them singletons. The clonotype comes from an adult who was a healthcare worker with PCR-confirmed SARS-CoV-2 infection or an uninfected control (not recorded which). The sequencing used whole blood, collected at baseline. The rearrangement joins TRBV10-3 to TRBJ2-3; TRBD2 matches 10 bases. The CDR3 loop reads CAISSLAGDTDTQYF. The CDR3 region has the DNA TGTGCCATCAGCTCTCTAGCGGGGGACACAGATACGCAGTATTTT.